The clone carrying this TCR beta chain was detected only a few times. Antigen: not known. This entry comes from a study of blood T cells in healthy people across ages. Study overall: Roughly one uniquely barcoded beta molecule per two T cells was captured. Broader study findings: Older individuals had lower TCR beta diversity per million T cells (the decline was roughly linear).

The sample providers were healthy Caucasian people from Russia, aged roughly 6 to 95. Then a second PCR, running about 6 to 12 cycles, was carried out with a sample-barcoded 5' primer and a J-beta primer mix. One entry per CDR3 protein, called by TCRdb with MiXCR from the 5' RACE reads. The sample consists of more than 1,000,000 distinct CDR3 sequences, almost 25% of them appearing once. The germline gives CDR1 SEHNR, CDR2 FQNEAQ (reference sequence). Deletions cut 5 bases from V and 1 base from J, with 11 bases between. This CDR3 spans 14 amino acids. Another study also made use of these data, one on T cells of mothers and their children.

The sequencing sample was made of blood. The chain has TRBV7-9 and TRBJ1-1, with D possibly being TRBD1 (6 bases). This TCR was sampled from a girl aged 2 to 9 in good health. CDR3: CASSRIQGNTEAFF. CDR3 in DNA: TGTGCCAGCAGCCGGATACAGGGGAACACTGAAGCTTTCTTT.